The 6 T cell receptor beta chains presented below share a single source sample, sequenced in a study of blood T cell repertoires in COVID-19. Clones were read by immunoSEQ multiplex PCR, and TCRdb kept only the in-frame ones, dropping some. This table has 50,000 to 85,000 clones, less than 85% appearing once. The sequenced material came from peripheral blood. These receptors all stem from a man between 60 and 70 years old with acute or convalescent COVID-19.

The chain uses TRBV25-1 and TRBJ2-5; 12 nucleotides match TRBD2. V lost 4 bases to trimming and J lost 5 bases; unmatched junction nucleotides: 8. This CDR3 has 16 residues. Germline V gene data show CDR1 as MGHDK and CDR2 as SYGVNS. DNA for the CDR3: TGTGCCAGCAGTGCTAGCGGGGGGGCGTTTCTGGAGACCCAGTACTTC. Translated, it gives CASSASGGAFLETQYF.

This chain uses TRBV5-1 with TRBJ1-2; weak D call: TRBD1 (5 bases). The CDR3 consists of 14 residues. V was cut by 4 bases and J by 3 bases, with 13 bases left in between. The V gene's germline CDR1 is SGHRS and CDR2 YFSETQ. CDR3 sequence reads: CASSAGGKDYGYTF. CDR3 DNA: TGCGCCAGCAGCGCGGGGGGGAAGGACTATGGCTACACCTTC.

The rearrangement links TRBV18 to TRBJ2-3; D not certain. The CDR3 has 15 amino acids. Deletions cut 6 bases from V and 0 bases from J, with 13 bases between. Germline loops: CDR1 KGHSH, CDR2 LQKENI. Written as DNA, the CDR3 is TGTGCCAGCTCGCCGGTACCTTCTAGCACAGATACGCAGTATTTT. Translated, it gives CASSPVPSSTDTQYF.

This clone came up once. The chain has TRBV20-1 and TRBJ2-7; the D gene is possibly TRBD2 (6 bases). The V end lost 5 bases, the J end lost 8 bases, and 13 bases lay between the germline ends. Germline V CDR1 and CDR2: DFQATT, SNEGSKA (reference sequence). The CDR3 contains 11 residues. The CDR3 region is CSARPGDQQYF. The DNA for the CDR3 is TGCAGTGCTCGACCGGGGGATCAGCAGTACTTC.

The chain has TRBV5-1 and TRBJ2-1, with a tentative D call TRBD2 (6 bases). V was clipped by 4 bases and J by 2 bases, with 13 bases between them. CDR1 and CDR2 from the germline V gene are SGHRS and YFSETQ. CDR3 length equals 15 residues. The CDR3 DNA reads as TGCGCCAGCAGCCTGGGGAGGACCACCTACAATGAGCAGTTCTTC. As protein: CASSLGRTTYNEQFF.

This chain uses TRBV6-5 with TRBJ1-4; D unclear. Germline V gene lookup returns CDR1 MNHEY and CDR2 SVGAGI. This CDR3 has 16 residues. V lost 0 bases to trimming and J lost 8 bases, with 16 bases between them. The DNA for the CDR3 is TGTGCCAGCAGTTACTCGAATCTCCAGGCGAAAGAAAAACTGTTTTTT. As protein: CASSYSNLQAKEKLFF.